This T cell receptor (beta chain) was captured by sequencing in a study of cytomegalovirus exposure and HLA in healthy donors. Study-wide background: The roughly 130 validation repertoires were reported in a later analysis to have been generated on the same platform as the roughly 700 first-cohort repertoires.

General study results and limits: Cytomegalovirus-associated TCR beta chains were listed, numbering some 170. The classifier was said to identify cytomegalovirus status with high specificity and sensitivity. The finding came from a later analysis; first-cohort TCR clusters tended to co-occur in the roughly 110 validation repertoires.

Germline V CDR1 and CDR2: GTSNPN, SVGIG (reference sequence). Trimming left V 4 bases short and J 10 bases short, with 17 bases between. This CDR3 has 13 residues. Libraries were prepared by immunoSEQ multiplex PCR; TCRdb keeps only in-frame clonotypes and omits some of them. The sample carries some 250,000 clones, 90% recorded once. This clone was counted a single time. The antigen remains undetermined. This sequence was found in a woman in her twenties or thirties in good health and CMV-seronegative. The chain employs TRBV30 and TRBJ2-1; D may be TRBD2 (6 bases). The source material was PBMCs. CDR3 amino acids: CAWTFPGGVEQFF. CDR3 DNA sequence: TGTGCCTGGACCTTTCCCGGCGGGGTAGAGCAGTTCTTC.